These 21 T cell receptor beta chains came from one sample sequenced in a study of blood T cells in healthy people across ages. Combining a sample-barcoded 5' primer with a J-beta primer mix, a second PCR ran for about 6 to 11 cycles. Via MiXCR, TCRdb re-called the 5' RACE reads, giving one row per CDR3 protein. The table shows around 780,000 distinct CDR3 sequences, with 20% to 30% occurring only once. A further study also used this sample, focusing on T cells of mothers and their children.

Sequencing was done on a sample of blood. All receptors come from a boy between 5 and 17 years old in good health.

The chain couples TRBV6-2 or TRBV6-3 to TRBJ2-7; D gene uncertain. This CDR3 comprises 14 residues. Trimming took off 7 bases at V and 6 bases at J, with 19 bases between the two ends. Germline assignment: CDR1 MNHEY and CDR2 SVGEGT. The CDR3 sequence is CASTNRASTGEQYF. The CDR3 DNA sequence: TGTGCCAGCACGAACCGGGCCTCAACGGGCGAGCAGTACTTC.

The rearrangement uses TRBV20-1 and TRBJ2-1; possible D gene TRBD2, 6 bases. This CDR3 comprises 12 residues. Germline V lookup: CDR1 DFQATT, CDR2 SNEGSKA (reference sequence). Trimming removed 4 bases from V and 10 bases from J, with 14 bases in between. This CDR3 is CSAKGLRREQFF. The CDR3 region has the DNA TGCAGTGCTAAGGGACTTCGTCGGGAGCAGTTCTTC.

This clonotype was seen more than once but under ten times. The chain has TRBV10-3 and TRBJ1-2; weak D call: TRBD1 (5 bases). CDR1 is ENHRY, CDR2 SYGVKD, per germline. This CDR3 has 14 amino acids. V lost 7 bases and J 6 bases, leaving 18 bases between the germline ends. CDR3 loop: CAITRTNGWNGYTF. CDR3 DNA: TGTGCCATCACCAGGACAAATGGATGGAATGGCTACACCTTC.

The V gene is TRBV14, the J gene TRBJ2-1; 15 bases map to TRBD2. CDR1 SGHDN and CDR2 FVKESK come from the germline V gene. This CDR3 is 18 amino acids long. V dropped 11 bases and J dropped 0; count of bases not matched to a gene: 11. The CDR3 region has the DNA TGTGCCGGCACGCCGGGACTAGCGGGGGGTTTCTCCTACAATGAGCAGTTCTTC. This sequence encodes CAGTPGLAGGFSYNEQFF.

The chain carries TRBV4-1 and TRBJ2-7; 8 positions agree with TRBD2. The J call may be faulty, since TRBJ2-1 better matches the DNA end. The CDR3 runs 17 residues. Germline V gene data show CDR1 as MGHRA and CDR2 as YSYEKL. CDR3 in DNA: TGCGCCAGCAGCCAATCGATTTCGGGAGGGGCGCGTAATGAGCAGTTCTTC. As protein: CASSQSISGGARNEQFF.

This clonotype was seen a handful of times. This rearrangement joins TRBV6-6 to TRBJ2-7; TRBD1 matches 8 bases. The J segment lost 7 bases and the V segment lost 0 bases, leaving 11 bases of the junction unmatched. In germline, CDR1 is MNHNY, CDR2 SVGAGI (reference sequence). The CDR3 extends over 16 amino acids. The CDR3 spells CASSYSGGDRRGEQYF. The CDR3 region has the DNA TGTGCCAGCAGTTACTCAGGAGGGGACAGGCGAGGGGAGCAGTACTTC.

This clonotype showed up just a few times. The J gene is TRBJ2-2, the V gene TRBV6-5; D remains unclear. Germline V gives CDR1 MNHEY, CDR2 SVGAGI. The CDR3 is 13 amino acids. Trimming shortened V by 5 bases and J by 6 bases, and 10 bases separated the two germline ends. CDR3 bases: TGTGCCAGCAGTCGCAGAAGCGCCGGGGAGCTGTTTTTT. Residues: CASSRRSAGELFF.

This clonotype has more than one count but fewer than ten. This sequence joins TRBV2 and TRBJ1-4; 10 positions agree with TRBD1. The CDR3 loop spans 15 amino acids. V dropped 4 bases and J dropped 7; count of bases not matched to a gene: 6. Germline V gene data show CDR1 as SNHLY and CDR2 as FYNNEI. CDR3 sequence reads: CASSAMGQGFEKLFF. The CDR3 DNA sequence: TGTGCCAGCAGTGCCATGGGACAGGGGTTTGAAAAACTGTTTTTT.

This clonotype was seen a few times. V and J are TRBV2 and TRBJ2-5, with D hard to call. Near its end, the DNA agrees better with TRBJ2-1, so the J call may be wrong. Germline lookup yields CDR1 SNHLY and CDR2 FYNNEI. This CDR3 has 13 amino acids. In DNA form, the CDR3 reads TGTGCCAGCAGTGTTTGGCTAGTCAATGAGCAGTTCTTC. It codes for CASSVWLVNEQFF.

This clonotype was observed a few times. This chain uses TRBV4-1 with TRBJ1-1; 7 bases fit TRBD1. The J segment lost 4 bases and the V segment lost 4 bases, leaving 9 bases of the junction unmatched. This CDR3 contains 15 residues. Germline CDR1 reads MGHRA; CDR2 reads YSYEKL. The CDR3 DNA reads TGCGCCAGCAGCCTCCAACGGGGACAGAGCACTGAAGCTTTCTTT. Amino acids: CASSLQRGQSTEAFF.

The V gene is TRBV20-1, the J gene TRBJ2-3; no clear D gene. Trimming left V 1 base short and J 3 bases short, with 8 bases between. CDR3 length equals 13 residues. Germline loops: CDR1 DFQATT, CDR2 SNEGSKA (reference sequence). The CDR3 reads CSARAVGTDTQYF. CDR3 in DNA: TGCAGTGCTAGAGCCGTAGGGACAGATACGCAGTATTTT.

This chain joins TRBV4-1 and TRBJ2-5; perhaps TRBD2 as D (6 bases). The CDR3 loop spans 16 amino acids. Germline CDR1 and CDR2: MGHRA and YSYEKL. V was clipped by 0 bases and J by 5 bases, with 16 bases between them. In nucleotides, the CDR3 is TGCGCCAGCAGCCAAGATTCCCTTTACGGGGGTGAGACCCAGTACTTC. Translating it yields CASSQDSLYGGETQYF.

The V call is TRBV11-2, the J call TRBJ2-5; D is possibly TRBD1 or TRBD2 (5 bases each). Judging by the DNA end, TRBJ2-1 fits better; the J call may be wrong. CDR1 SGHAT and CDR2 FQNNGV come from the germline V gene. CDR3 length: 14 amino acids. CDR3 nucleotide sequence: TGTGCCAGCAGCTACCGGGACGATTATAATGAGCAGTTCTTC. Amino acid sequence: CASSYRDDYNEQFF.

This clonotype has at least ten counts. V usage is TRBV12-3 or TRBV12-4 and J usage is TRBJ2-7; unclear D gene. Trimming pared 2 bases from V and 2 bases from J, leaving 4 bases between. The CDR3 is 12 residues long. For the CDR3, the DNA is TGTGCCAGCAGTTTACTAACCTACGAGCAGTACTTC. Protein: CASSLLTYEQYF.

This clonotype has more than one count but fewer than ten. The gene calls are TRBV9 and TRBJ2-1; no definite D call. There are 13 residues in the CDR3. V was trimmed by 2 bases and J by 3 bases, leaving 6 bases between them. Germline values: CDR1 SGDLS, CDR2 YYNGEE. The DNA for the CDR3 is TGTGCCAGCAGCGTCCAGGACTACAATGAGCAGTTCTTC. It codes for CASSVQDYNEQFF.

In its sample, this clonotype was seen many times. V is TRBV28 and J is TRBJ2-4; 7 bases line up with TRBD1. The germline CDR1 and CDR2 sequences are MDHEN and SYDVKM. The V and J ends lost 2 bases and 6 bases, in that order; junction bases with no gene match: 1. The length of the CDR3 is 13 residues. CDR3 in amino acids: CASSLPGGNIQYF. DNA of the CDR3: TGTGCCAGCAGTTTACCAGGGGGAAACATTCAGTACTTC.

This clonotype occurred a few times. This rearrangement joins TRBV3-1 to TRBJ2-5, with 8 bases fitting TRBD2. Trimming took 4 bases from V and 1 from J; bases not matched to a gene: 8. Per germline, CDR1 LGHDT and CDR2 YNNKEL (reference sequence). The CDR3 extends over 16 amino acids. The chain's CDR3 is CASSPGLVGGQETQYF. CDR3 nucleotide sequence: TGTGCCAGCAGCCCGGGACTAGTAGGAGGCCAAGAGACCCAGTACTTC.

This clonotype was seen many times. Here the CDR3 DNA reads TGTGCCAGCAACCCAGGACAGGGCTACGGCTACACCTTC. This gives the protein CASNPGQGYGYTF. The chain couples TRBV6-1 to TRBJ1-2; TRBD1 agrees at 8 bases. Germline V gives CDR1 MNHNS, CDR2 SASEGT. V lost 7 bases and J lost 8; bases outside the gene matches: 9. The CDR3 is made up of 13 amino acids.

This chain uses TRBV10-3 with TRBJ1-4; no definite D call. Germline-derived CDR1 and CDR2 are ENHRY and SYGVKD. V lost 6 bases, J lost 2 bases, and 16 bases lay in between. CDR3 size: 16 residues. The DNA of the CDR3 is TGTGCCATCAGCGAGAGGAAGGGTGGCACTAATGAAAAACTGTTTTTT. Residues: CAISERKGGTNEKLFF.

The chain joins TRBV5-1 to TRBJ2-1; perhaps TRBD2 as D (6 bases). The CDR3 is 15 residues long. In germline, CDR1 is SGHRS, CDR2 YFSETQ. With 4 bases removed from V and 4 bases from J, the gap between germline ends came to 15 bases. The DNA for the CDR3 is TGCGCCAGCAGCCAAGGCGGGACCCCTTACAATGAGCAGTTCTTC. Residues: CASSQGGTPYNEQFF.

This clonotype was seen a handful of times. V is TRBV18 and J is TRBJ1-4, with D perhaps matching TRBD1 (5 bases). V was pared by 6 bases and J by 5 bases, with 10 bases between. Germline loops: CDR1 KGHSH, CDR2 LQKENI. This CDR3 has 13 amino acids. The CDR3 region is CASSGTENEKLFF. DNA of the CDR3: TGTGCCAGCTCCGGGACGGAGAATGAAAAACTGTTTTTT.